This is a list of T cell receptor beta chains from one sample in a study of blood T cell repertoires in COVID-19. Profiled with immunoSEQ multiplex PCR; TCRdb holds only in-frame clones, not every one. The table includes some 200,000 clones, approximately 80% detected once. Sample: peripheral blood. The origin of the receptors is a human donor with acute or convalescent COVID-19. The donor label of this sample is uncertain. The CDR3 runs from the conserved cysteine through the conserved F or W. Fields, in order: D gene, J gene, V gene, clone size, CDR3 DNA, CDR3 protein. D genes are given only for firm matches. Size is stated for part of the rows, as once, few or many counts, or as a class when the clone is expanded.

>TRBD2|TRBJ2-7|TRBV10-2|-
TGCGCCAGCACCGAACTAGCGGGAGTCACGATTGGCGAGCAGTACTTC
CASTELAGVTIGEQYF
>-|TRBJ2-7|TRBV6-8|few
TGTGCCAGCAGTTACCACGGGGCAGGGGCCAGCTACGAGCAGTACTTC
CASSYHGAGASYEQYF
>-|TRBJ2-3|TRBV10-1|-
TGCGCCAGCAGAGACAGGCTGACAGATACGCAGTATTTT
CASRDRLTDTQYF
>TRBD2|TRBJ2-7|TRBV9|-
TGTGCCAGCAGCGTGGGACTAGCGGGTGAACAGTACGAGCAGTACTTC
CASSVGLAGEQYEQYF
>-|TRBJ1-1|TRBV18|once
TGTGCCAGCTCACCACCGACCCCAGGGAGGACTGAAGCTTTCTTT
CASSPPTPGRTEAFF
>TRBD1|TRBJ1-3|TRBV7-8|-
TGTGCCAGCAGCTTATACAGGGGGTGGCCTGGAAACACCATATATTTT
CASSLYRGWPGNTIYF
>TRBD1|TRBJ1-1|TRBV6-4|-
TGTGCCAGCAGTGACCCTCGGGACAGGGACACTGAAGCTTTCTTT
CASSDPRDRDTEAFF
>TRBD1|TRBJ2-1|TRBV11-2|-
TGTGCCAGCAGCTTCCGGGACAGGGCTTTCGATGAGCAGTTCTTC
CASSFRDRAFDEQFF
>-|TRBJ1-6|TRBV18|-
TGTGCCAGCTCACCACTCGGTACAGTTGAGGGACCCCTCCACTTT
CASSPLGTVEGPLHF
>-|TRBJ1-1|TRBV11-2|-
TGTGCCAGCAGCTTAGATGGCACAGTTGAAGCTTTCTTT
CASSLDGTVEAFF
>-|TRBJ2-4|TRBV18|-
TGTGCCAGCTCACAAGGGGTAGCCTCCCAAAACATTCAGTACTTC
CASSQGVASQNIQYF
>TRBD2|TRBJ2-3|TRBV9|-
TGTGCCAGCAGCCCCCATGGGGCTAGCGGGCTCGGGTTCACAGATACGCAGTATTTT
CASSPHGASGLGFTDTQYF
>-|TRBJ2-3|TRBV9|-
TGTGCCAGCAGCGTAGTAAACACAGATACGCAGTATTTT
CASSVVNTDTQYF
>-|TRBJ2-7|TRBV24-1|-
TGTGCCACCAGTGATTTCCTCGAGCAGTACTTC
CATSDFLEQYF
>TRBD2|TRBJ2-7|TRBV28|-
TGTGCCAGCAGTCCCGGGACTAGCGGGAGTTCCGAGCAGTACTTC
CASSPGTSGSSEQYF
>-|TRBJ1-5|TRBV6-6|-
TGTGCCAGCAGGGAGGGGGGGAATCAGCCCCAGCATTTT
CASREGGNQPQHF
>-|TRBJ1-5|TRBV12-3/TRBV12-4|-
TGTGCCAGCAGTTTTAAGGGAGATCAGCCCCAGCATTTT
CASSFKGDQPQHF
>-|TRBJ2-7|TRBV18|-
TGTGCCAGCTCACCGTCAGGACTTTACGAGCAGTACTTC
CASSPSGLYEQYF
>TRBD1|TRBJ1-5|TRBV19|-
TGTGCCAGTGTGGACAGGGATCGTAGTCAGCCCCAGCATTTT
CASVDRDRSQPQHF
>TRBD1|TRBJ1-1|TRBV19|-
TGTGCCAGTAGTCCACCGTACAGGACAGGAGGGACTGAAGCTTTCTTT
CASSPPYRTGGTEAFF
>TRBD1|TRBJ1-3|TRBV12-3/TRBV12-4|once
TGTGCCAGCAGTAATACAGGGGCGTACACCATATATTTT
CASSNTGAYTIYF
>TRBD1|TRBJ1-2|TRBV25-1|-
TGTGCCAGCAGTGAAGACAGGGCCAACTATGGCTACACCTTC
CASSEDRANYGYTF
>TRBD1|TRBJ2-7|TRBV30|-
TGTGCCTGGAGTGTACTGGGACAGGGAGGCTACGAGCAGTACTTC
CAWSVLGQGGYEQYF
>-|TRBJ2-5|TRBV6-5|-
TGTGCCAGCAGTTATCCCCCGGACAGTATCCAAGAGACCCAGTACTTC
CASSYPPDSIQETQYF
>-|TRBJ1-2|TRBV7-2|-
TGTGCCAGCAGCTTAGCCGGGGGGCAGGGCTATGGCTACACCTTC
CASSLAGGQGYGYTF
>-|TRBJ1-5|TRBV28|once
-
CASSSSGQGNQPQHF
>TRBD1|TRBJ1-6|TRBV27|-
TGTGCCAGCAGGATGGACAGGGTTGGTTCACCCCTCCACTTT
CASRMDRVGSPLHF
>-|TRBJ1-3|TRBV9|-
TGTGCCAGCAGCGTAGGAGGTTCTCGGGGAAACACCATATATTTT
CASSVGGSRGNTIYF
>TRBD2|TRBJ2-7|TRBV23-1|-
TGCGCCAGCGGACCGACTAGCGGGCGACAGAGCTCCTACGAGCAGTACTTC
CASGPTSGRQSSYEQYF
>-|TRBJ2-7|TRBV29-1|-
TGCAGCGTTGGCGGGGGCCGAGAAAAAGAGCAGTACTTC
CSVGGGREKEQYF
>-|TRBJ1-3|TRBV28|-
TGTGCCAGCAGTTTAGCTGGGGCTCGAAACACCATATATTTT
CASSLAGARNTIYF
>TRBD1|TRBJ1-4|TRBV18|-
TGTGCCAGCTCACCGGACAGGGGAGGTGAAAAACTGTTTTTT
CASSPDRGGEKLFF
>TRBD2|TRBJ2-7|TRBV4-1|-
TGCGCCAGCAGCCAAGGGCTAGCGGGAGGCAGCTACGAGCAGTACTTC
CASSQGLAGGSYEQYF
>-|TRBJ2-7|TRBV29-1|-
TGCAGCGTTGATACCGGGAGCTCCTACGAGCAGTACTTC
CSVDTGSSYEQYF
>-|TRBJ1-2|TRBV7-9|-
TGTGCCAGCAGCTCTCAATGGGGGGATGGCTACACCTTC
CASSSQWGDGYTF
>TRBD1|TRBJ1-6|TRBV12-3/TRBV12-4|-
TGTGCCAGCAGTCTGGGACAGGGTTCACCCCTCCACTTT
CASSLGQGSPLHF
>TRBD1|TRBJ2-5|TRBV18|-
TGTGCCAGCTCACCAGGGGGACAGTTCGTGGGCATGGGCAGCACAGAGACCCAGTACTTC
CASSPGGQFVGMGSTETQYF
>-|TRBJ2-3|TRBV7-3|few
TGTGCCAGCAGCTTATGGGGGCTAGCGGAGTCATACACAGATACGCAGTATTTT
CASSLWGLAESYTDTQYF
>TRBD2|TRBJ2-3|TRBV5-1|-
TGCGCCAGCAGCTCCAAAGCGGGATACACAGATACGCAGTATTTT
CASSSKAGYTDTQYF